Each of the 3 T cell receptor beta chains below was sequenced from the same sample in a study of shared clonotypes between healthy human individuals. Generated by immunoSEQ multiplex PCR, the TCRdb table keeps only in-frame clones and is missing some. The table shows about 2.4 million clones, with more than 85% occurring only once. Sequencing input: naive CD4+ T cells from PBMCs. Subset reported: CD45RA+ positively selected. These receptors originate from a young man in good health. Some clones in this sample may be carry-over from other donors' samples.

V and J are TRBV7-2 and TRBJ1-2, with 8 bases identical to TRBD1. The V segment lost 4 bases and the J segment 6 bases; nucleotides outside the gene matches: 10. CDR3 size: 15 residues. CDR1 and CDR2 (germline): SGHTA, FQGNSA. CDR3 sequence reads: CASSSPRGRVHGYTF. The CDR3 bases are TGTGCCAGCAGCTCGCCCAGGGGGCGCGTTCATGGCTACACCTTC.

The rearrangement joins TRBV6-5 to TRBJ2-5; a possible D gene is TRBD2 (5 bases). Germline V gene lookup returns CDR1 MNHEY and CDR2 SVGAGI. Trimming removed 6 bases from V and 5 bases from J, with 10 bases in between. There are 12 residues in the CDR3. The CDR3 sequence is CASSLPGETQYF. The DNA for the CDR3 is TGTGCCAGCAGCCTCCCGGGGGAGACCCAGTACTTC.

The rearrangement uses TRBV11-2 and TRBJ1-1; 7 nucleotides align to TRBD1. The CDR3 is 14 amino acids. Germline CDR1 reads SGHAT; CDR2 reads FQNNGV. V was clipped by 5 bases and J by 8 bases; unmatched bases: 11. The CDR3 loop is CASSRRQGNPEAFF. The CDR3 bases are TGTGCCAGCAGCCGGAGACAGGGTAATCCCGAAGCTTTCTTT.